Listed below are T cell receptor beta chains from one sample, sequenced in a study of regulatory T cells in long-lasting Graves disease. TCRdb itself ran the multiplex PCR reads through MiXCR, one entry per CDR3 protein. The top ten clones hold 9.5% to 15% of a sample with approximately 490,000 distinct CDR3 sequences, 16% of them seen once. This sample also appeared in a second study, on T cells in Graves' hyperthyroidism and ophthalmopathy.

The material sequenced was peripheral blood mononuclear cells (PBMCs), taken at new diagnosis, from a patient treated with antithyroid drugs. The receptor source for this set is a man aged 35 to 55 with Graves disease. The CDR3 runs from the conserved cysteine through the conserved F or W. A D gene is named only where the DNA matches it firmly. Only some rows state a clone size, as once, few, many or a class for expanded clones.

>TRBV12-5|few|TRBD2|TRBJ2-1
TGTGCTAGTGAGCCGAGAGCCGGGACTAGCGGGACATACAATGAGCAGTTCTTC
CASEPRAGTSGTYNEQFF
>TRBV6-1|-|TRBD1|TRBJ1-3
TGTGCCTGCGCGCGGACAGGCTTCTTAAACACCATATATTTT
CACARTGFLNTIYF
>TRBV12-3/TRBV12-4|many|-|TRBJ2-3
TGTGCCAGCAGCGCGCTAGGACGGCGCACAGATACGCAGTATTTT
CASSALGRRTDTQYF
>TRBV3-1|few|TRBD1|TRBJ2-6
TGTGCCAGCAGCCAAGATGTGGGGACAGTTAACTCTGGGGCCAACGTCCTGACTTTC
CASSQDVGTVNSGANVLTF
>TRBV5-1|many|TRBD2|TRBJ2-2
TGCGCCAGCAGCCCAACGACTAGCGCGAACACCGGGGAGCTGTTTTTT
CASSPTTSANTGELFF
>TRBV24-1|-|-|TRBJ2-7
TGTGCCACCAGTAATTTTGGCGCCGAGCAGTACTTC
CATSNFGAEQYF
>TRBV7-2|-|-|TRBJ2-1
TGTGCCAGCAGCCCTTTTCCGCCCTACAATGAGCAGTTCTTC
CASSPFPPYNEQFF
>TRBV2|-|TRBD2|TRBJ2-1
TGTGCCAGCAGTGGGAGGCTAGCGGGAGAAAATGAGCAGTTCTTC
CASSGRLAGENEQFF
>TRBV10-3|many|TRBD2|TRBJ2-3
TGTGCCATCAGTAGCGGGAGGAAGACAGATACGCAGTATTTT
CAISSGRKTDTQYF
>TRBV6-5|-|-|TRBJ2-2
TGTGCCAGCAGTTACTCGATTGTTACCAGGGCGAGCACCGGGGAGCTGTTTTTT
CASSYSIVTRASTGELFF
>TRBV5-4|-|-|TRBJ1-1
TGTGCCAGCAGCTTGGCTCGGGGGGCCAACACTGAAGCTTTCTTT
CASSLARGANTEAFF
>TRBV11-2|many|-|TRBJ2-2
TGTGCCAGCAGCTTAGACAACCCAACCGGGGAGCTGTTTTTT
CASSLDNPTGELFF
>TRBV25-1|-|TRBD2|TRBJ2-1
TGTGCCATCGAGCGGGAGCTCTACAATGAGCAGTTCTTC
CAIERELYNEQFF
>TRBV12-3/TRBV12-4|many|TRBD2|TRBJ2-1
TGTGCCAGCCTCCTTGGTAGCGGGTACAATGAGCAGTTCTTC
CASLLGSGYNEQFF
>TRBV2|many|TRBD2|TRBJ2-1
TGTGCCAGCAGCCGGCTAGCGGCAAACAATGAGCAGTTCTTC
CASSRLAANNEQFF
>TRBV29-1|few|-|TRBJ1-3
TGCAGCGCATCGGACAGAGTCTCTGGAAACACCATATATTTT
CSASDRVSGNTIYF
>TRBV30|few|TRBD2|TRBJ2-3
TGTGCCTGGGCCCTAGCGGGAGATACGCAGTATTTT
CAWALAGDTQYF
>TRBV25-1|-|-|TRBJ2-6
TGTGCCAGCAGTGAATATTCCGGTTACTCTGGGGCCAACGTCCTGACTTTC
CASSEYSGYSGANVLTF
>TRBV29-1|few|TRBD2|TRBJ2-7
TGCAGCGTCCTAACCTGGACTAGCACCTACGAGCAGTACTTC
CSVLTWTSTYEQYF
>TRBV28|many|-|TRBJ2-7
TGTGCCAGCAGTTCGGCCGACCACTACGAGCAGTACTTC
CASSSADHYEQYF
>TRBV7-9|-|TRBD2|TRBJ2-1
TGTGCCAGCAGCGGCCCAGCGGGATCCTCCGGTAATGAGCAGTTCTTC
CASSGPAGSSGNEQFF
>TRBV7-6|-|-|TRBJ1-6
TGTGCCAGCAGCCGCTCCTATAATTCACCCCTCCACTTT
CASSRSYNSPLHF
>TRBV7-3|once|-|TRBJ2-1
TGTGCCAGCAGCTTAGGGGACTGGAATGAGCAGTTCTTC
CASSLGDWNEQFF
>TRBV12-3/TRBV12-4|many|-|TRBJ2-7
TGTGCCAGCAGTTTATTCGGGGCCGAGCAGTACTTC
CASSLFGAEQYF
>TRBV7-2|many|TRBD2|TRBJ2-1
TGTGCCAGCAGCTTAGGGCTAGCGGGGCACAATGAGCAGTTCTTC
CASSLGLAGHNEQFF
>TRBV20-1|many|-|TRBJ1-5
TGCAGTACCCGCACGGGGATAGTTGAGCCCCAGCATTTT
CSTRTGIVEPQHF
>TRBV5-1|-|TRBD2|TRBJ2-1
TGCGCCAGCAGGCCCTTGGCGGGAGTGACGTACAATGAGCAGTTCTTC
CASRPLAGVTYNEQFF
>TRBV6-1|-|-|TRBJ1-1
TGTGCCAGCAGCCCGATTCCTCCCATAACCTCCACTGAAGCTTTCTTT
CASSPIPPITSTEAFF
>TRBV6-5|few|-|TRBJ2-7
TGTGCCAGCAGTTACCGGGACATCAACGAGCAGTACTTC
CASSYRDINEQYF
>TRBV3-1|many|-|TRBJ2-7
TGTGCCAGCAGCCAAGTCGCGCAGGAACAGTACTTC
CASSQVAQEQYF
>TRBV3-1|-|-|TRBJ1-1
TGTGCCAGCAGCCAAGACGGCATTTCTGAAGCTTTCTTT
CASSQDGISEAFF
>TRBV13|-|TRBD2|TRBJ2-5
TGTGCCAGCAGCTTTTCTAGCGGGATACTAGAGACCCAGTACTTC
CASSFSSGILETQYF
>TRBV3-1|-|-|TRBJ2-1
TGTGCCAGCGGGGCTGGCGGCTCCTACAATGAGCAGTTCTTC
CASGAGGSYNEQFF
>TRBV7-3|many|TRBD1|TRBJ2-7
TGTGCCAGCAGCTTATGGGGGGCAAGGGACAGGGATAGCTACGAGCAGTACTTC
CASSLWGARDRDSYEQYF
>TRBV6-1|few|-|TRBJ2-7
TGTGCCGGACGGACAGCACCCTACGAGCAGTACTTC
CAGRTAPYEQYF
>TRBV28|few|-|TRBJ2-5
TGTGCCAGCAGTTTATACCAGGTTCCGGCGGAGACCCAGTACTTC
CASSLYQVPAETQYF
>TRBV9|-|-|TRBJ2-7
TGTGCCAGCAGCGTTGGGGTACAAGGCCACTACGAGCAGTACTTC
CASSVGVQGHYEQYF
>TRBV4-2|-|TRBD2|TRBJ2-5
TGTGCCAGCAGCCAAGGGACTAGCGGGTACCAAGAGACCCAGTACTTC
CASSQGTSGYQETQYF
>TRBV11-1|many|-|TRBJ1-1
TGTGCCAGCAGTTTGGGACCCGGTCTCACTGAAGCTTTCTTT
CASSLGPGLTEAFF
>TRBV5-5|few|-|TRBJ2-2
TGTGCCAGCAGCCACCGCTTCGATTCGGCCACCGGGGAGCTGTTTTTT
CASSHRFDSATGELFF
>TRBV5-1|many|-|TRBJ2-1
TGCGCCAGCTGGAGGGGCGACATGAGCTCCTACAATGAGCAGTTCTTC
CASWRGDMSSYNEQFF
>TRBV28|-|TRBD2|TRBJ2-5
TGTGCCAGCAGCCGGGCGGGACTAGCGAAACTTCAAGAGACCCAGTACTTC
CASSRAGLAKLQETQYF
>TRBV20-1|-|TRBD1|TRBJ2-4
TGCAGTGCTAGAATCCGGGACAGGGGAAACATTCAGTACTTC
CSARIRDRGNIQYF
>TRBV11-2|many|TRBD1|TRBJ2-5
TGTGCCAGCAGCGCCGGGACAGCTCCCCGGGAGACCCAGTACTTC
CASSAGTAPRETQYF
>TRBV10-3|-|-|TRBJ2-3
TGTGCCATCAGTGAGACTCTGGCGGACGCACGTGGAGATACGCAGTATTTT
CAISETLADARGDTQYF
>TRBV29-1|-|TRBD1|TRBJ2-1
TGCAGCGTTGAAGATATGGACAGGGACGGCATCTTC
CSVEDMDRDGIF
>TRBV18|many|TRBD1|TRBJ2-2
TGTGCCAGCTCACCTGTCGAGGGGGCTAGGACCGGGGAGCTGTTTTTT
CASSPVEGARTGELFF
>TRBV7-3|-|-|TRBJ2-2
TGTGCCAGCAGCTCCCAGGGTGGGAGCACCGGGGAGCTGTTTTTT
CASSSQGGSTGELFF
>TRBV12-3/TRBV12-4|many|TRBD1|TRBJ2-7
TGTGCCAGCACCCTGACAGGGAACGAGCAGTACTTC
CASTLTGNEQYF
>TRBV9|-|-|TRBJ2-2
TGTGCCAGCAGCGTAGAAGGGAGGTCGATCACCGGGGAGCTGTTTTTT
CASSVEGRSITGELFF
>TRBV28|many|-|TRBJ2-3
TGTGCCAGCAGTTCCCGTGGACATTCGGGCACAGATACGCAGTATTTT
CASSSRGHSGTDTQYF
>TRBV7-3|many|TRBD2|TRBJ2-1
TGTGCCAGCAGCCGTAGCGGGAGACCCTACAATGAGCAGTTCTTC
CASSRSGRPYNEQFF